The 24 T cell receptor beta chains below were found in one sample sequenced in a study of control samples from healthy donors and cancer patients. Assay used: immunoSEQ multiplex PCR; TCRdb lists only in-frame clones, some missing. The table has 90,000 to 100,000 clones, approximately 90% seen once. The sequenced material came from blood. The receptors derive from a woman in her late teens or twenties in good health.

The rearrangement links TRBV6-5 to TRBJ1-1; 8 nucleotides align to TRBD1. The CDR3 loop spans 15 amino acids. The germline V gene has CDR1 MNHEY and CDR2 SVGAGI. The junction had 7 bases not matched to a gene; V was cut back by 3 bases and J by 4 bases. In DNA form, the CDR3 reads TGTGCCAGCAGTTATAGCCAGGGGGCAAGCACTGAAGCTTTCTTT. This encodes CASSYSQGASTEAFF.

V is TRBV12-5 and J is TRBJ1-1; D uncertain. Germline V gene sequence: CDR1 LGHNT, CDR2 FRNRAP. The CDR3 totals 16 residues. Trimming removed 1 base at V and 1 base at J, with 13 bases between. CDR3 DNA: TGTGCTAGTGGTTTGGACGTGGGCAGCCAGAACACTGAAGCTTTCTTT. Its protein is CASGLDVGSQNTEAFF.

The V and J genes are TRBV5-4 and TRBJ1-2, with D hard to call. V was pared by 0 bases and J by 5 bases, with 2 bases between. The CDR3 contains 11 residues. CDR1 is SGHNT and CDR2 is YYREEE in the germline V gene (reference sequence). This CDR3 reads CASSLGYGYTF. The CDR3 nucleotides are TGTGCCAGCAGCTTGGGGTATGGCTACACCTTC.

The genes are TRBV7-9 and TRBJ2-7; 11 bases fit TRBD1. The CDR3 sequence is 14 residues long. V was clipped by 5 bases and J by 5 bases; unmatched bases: 5. CDR1 and CDR2 from the germline V gene are SEHNR and FQNEAQ (reference sequence). The CDR3: CASSRGTGGHEQYF. CDR3 nucleotide sequence: TGTGCCAGCAGCAGAGGGACAGGGGGACACGAGCAGTACTTC.

This clone was found once. The chain has TRBV19 and TRBJ1-6, with D possibly being TRBD1 (6 bases). The CDR3 is 16 amino acids. Trimming pared 6 bases from V and 4 bases from J, leaving 16 bases between. Looked up from germline, CDR1 is LNHDA and CDR2 is SQIVND (reference sequence). The CDR3 nucleotides read TGTGCCAGTAGCCTTCCGTTTGGACAGTATAATTCACCCCTCCACTTT. It yields the protein CASSLPFGQYNSPLHF. The full variable domain, rest sourced from reference TRBV19 and TRBJ1-6, is DGGITQSPKYLFRKEGQNVTLSCEQNLNHDAMYWYRQDPGQGLRLIYYSQIVNDFQKGDIAEGYSVSREKKESFPLTVTSAQKNPTAFYLCASSLPFGQYNSPLHFGNGTRLTVT.

J is TRBJ1-5 and V is TRBV6-5; TRBD1 aligns across 9 bases. Germline V gene lookup returns CDR1 MNHEY and CDR2 SVGAGI. J was trimmed by 3 bases and V by 10 bases; bases with no gene match: 10. This CDR3 is 15 amino acids long. The CDR3 spells CATKQGAPNNQPQHF. The CDR3 DNA follows: TGTGCCACCAAACAGGGGGCCCCCAACAATCAGCCCCAGCATTTT.

V usage is TRBV11-3 and J usage is TRBJ2-1; D is undetermined. The length of the CDR3 is 12 residues. Germline CDR1 SGHNT, CDR2 YENEEA. V was cut by 4 bases and J by 6 bases, with 7 bases left in between. As DNA, the CDR3 is TGTGCCAGCAGCTCCAGCCCCAATGAGCAGTTCTTC. This sequence encodes CASSSSPNEQFF.

The chain carries TRBV5-4 and TRBJ2-3, with D unresolved. V was clipped by 4 bases and J by 0 bases, with 15 bases between them. Germline CDR1 is SGHNT and CDR2 is YYREEE (reference sequence). The CDR3 contains 16 residues. The DNA for the CDR3 is TGTGCCAGCAGCAAAACAGTCTCCCCTAGCACAGATACGCAGTATTTT. It is translated as CASSKTVSPSTDTQYF.

In its sample, this clone was seen once. The V and J genes are TRBV27 and TRBJ1-1; no definite D call. CDR3 length equals 10 residues. V was trimmed by 6 bases and J by 5 bases, leaving 4 bases between them. Germline V gene sequence: CDR1 MNHEY, CDR2 SMNVEV (reference sequence). The CDR3 sequence: CASRGTEAFF. The DNA of the CDR3 is TGTGCCAGCAGGGGAACTGAAGCTTTCTTT.

The chain joins TRBV4-1 to TRBJ1-3; TRBD1 is a possible D gene (5 bases). Germline lookup yields CDR1 MGHRA and CDR2 YSYEKL. CDR3 length: 15 residues. The V end was cut by 0 bases, the J end by 4 bases, with 10 bases between. CDR3 nucleotide sequence: TGCGCCAGCAGCCAAGACGGGGGGGTAGGAAACACCATATATTTT. This sequence encodes CASSQDGGVGNTIYF.

The V and J genes are TRBV11-2 and TRBJ2-1; 8 bases map to TRBD2. V lost 3 bases, J lost 4 bases, and 14 bases stayed unmatched. Germline V gives CDR1 SGHAT, CDR2 FQNNGV. CDR3 length: 18 amino acids. CDR3 DNA: TGTGCCAGCAGCTTCTTCGGAATAGCGGGGATTGGGTACAATGAGCAGTTCTTC. It encodes CASSFFGIAGIGYNEQFF.

The rearrangement joins TRBV9 to TRBJ1-1, with 7 positions matching TRBD1. CDR1 SGDLS and CDR2 YYNGEE come from the germline V gene. The CDR3 covers 16 residues. Trimming cost V 4 bases and J 3 bases; bases outside gene matches: 12. This CDR3 is CASSPREGARDTEAFF. CDR3 sequence (DNA): TGTGCCAGCAGCCCCCGAGAGGGGGCGCGTGACACTGAAGCTTTCTTT.

The chain is built from TRBV10-3 and TRBJ1-1; D is perhaps TRBD1 (5 bases). The CDR3 is 14 amino acids. Trimming removed 6 bases from V and 4 bases from J, with 15 bases in between. The germline CDR1 and CDR2 sequences are ENHRY and SYGVKD. The CDR3: CAISLYKRGTEAFF. The CDR3 DNA is TGTGCCATCAGCTTATACAAGAGGGGCACTGAAGCTTTCTTT.

CDR3 DNA sequence: TGTGCCAGCAGCTTAGCGTCCAGGGACCAAGAGACCCAGTACTTC. Its translation: CASSLASRDQETQYF. The chain has TRBV7-9 and TRBJ2-5, with D maybe TRBD1 (5 bases). Trimming cost V 0 bases and J 0 bases, with 8 bases left between them. Germline CDR1 and CDR2: SEHNR and FQNEAQ (reference sequence). CDR3 length: 15 residues.

The chain recombines TRBV4-1 with TRBJ2-7; TRBD1 matches at 7 bases. With 3 bases clipped from V and 4 bases from J, the junction kept 9 bases outside the gene matches. The CDR3 is 15 residues long. From germline, CDR1 is MGHRA and CDR2 YSYEKL. The CDR3 spells CASSQTGSSRYEQYF. Here the CDR3 DNA reads TGCGCCAGCAGCCAGACAGGGTCTTCTAGGTACGAGCAGTACTTC.

This clone came up once. The J gene is TRBJ1-2, the V gene TRBV24-1; no clear D. CDR3 size: 11 residues. The V gene's germline CDR1 is KGHDR and CDR2 SFDVKD. The ends were cut back, 4 bases at V and 7 bases at J, with 6 bases in the middle. Here the CDR3 DNA reads TGTGCCACCAGTGACCGTACTGGCTACACCTTC. Its protein product is CATSDRTGYTF.

This clone appeared once. V usage is TRBV11-2 and J usage is TRBJ2-7; TRBD2 aligns across 7 bases. V gave up 3 bases and J gave up 2 bases; unmatched junction bases: 4. Germline CDR1 reads SGHAT; CDR2 reads FQNNGV. The CDR3 consists of 14 residues. The CDR3 DNA follows: TGTGCCAGCAGCTTGGTTCTAGCGGCCTACGAGCAGTACTTC. It codes for CASSLVLAAYEQYF.

This sequence joins TRBV20-1 and TRBJ1-1; D unclear. With 3 bases removed from V and 1 base from J, the gap between germline ends came to 12 bases. This CDR3 has 14 residues. Germline loops: CDR1 DFQATT, CDR2 SNEGSKA (reference sequence). CDR3 DNA: TGCAGTGCTAGTTCGTGGGAACAGAACACTGAAGCTTTCTTT. It codes for CSASSWEQNTEAFF.

The rearrangement links TRBV19 to TRBJ1-5; TRBD1 is a possible D gene (6 bases). V gave up 6 bases and J gave up 4 bases, with 13 bases separating them. Per the germline V gene, CDR1 is LNHDA and CDR2 is SQIVND (reference sequence). The CDR3 runs to 14 residues. CDR3 residues: CASRLTGSNQPQHF. CDR3 coding DNA: TGTGCCAGTAGGCTGACAGGATCTAATCAGCCCCAGCATTTT.

The J gene is TRBJ2-1, the V gene TRBV18; TRBD2 matches 8 bases. There are 17 residues in the CDR3. Germline V gene sequence: CDR1 KGHSH, CDR2 LQKENI. The V segment lost 4 bases and the J segment 3 bases; nucleotides outside the gene matches: 11. The CDR3 reads CASSHYRNGGVYNEQFF. CDR3 in DNA: TGTGCCAGCTCACACTACAGAAACGGGGGGGTCTACAATGAGCAGTTCTTC.

This chain links TRBV27 with TRBJ1-1, with D maybe TRBD1 (6 bases). The V gene's germline CDR1 is MNHEY and CDR2 SMNVEV (reference sequence). The germline V and J ends were trimmed by 2 bases and 1 base, with 14 bases remaining between them. The CDR3 consists of 16 residues. The CDR3 here is CASSLRGGYTNTEAFF. The CDR3 DNA reads TGTGCCAGCAGTTTAAGGGGGGGTTACACGAACACTGAAGCTTTCTTT.

The J gene is TRBJ1-2, the V gene TRBV5-1; 7 bases match TRBD1. This CDR3 comprises 15 residues. The germline V gene encodes CDR1 SGHRS and CDR2 YFSETQ. Unmatched junction bases numbered 5, after V lost 3 bases and J lost 0 bases. CDR3 residues: CASSSKGASNYGYTF. CDR3 in DNA: TGCGCCAGCAGCTCAAAGGGGGCTTCTAACTATGGCTACACCTTC.

The sample holds a few counts of this clone. This sequence joins TRBV11-2 and TRBJ1-1, with D possibly TRBD1 on 5 matching bases. Germline lookup yields CDR1 SGHAT and CDR2 FQNNGV. V was trimmed by 4 bases and J by 3 bases, leaving 12 bases between them. The CDR3 loop spans 14 amino acids. The DNA for the CDR3 is TGTGCCAGCAGCTCCCATGACAGATACACTGAAGCTTTCTTT. It codes for CASSSHDRYTEAFF. Full variable domain (rest looked up from reference TRBV11-2 and TRBJ1-1): EAGVAQSPRYKIIEKRQSVAFWCNPISGHATLYWYQQILGQGPKLLIQFQNNGVVDDSQLPKDRFSAERLKGVDSTLKIQPAKLEDSAVYLCASSSHDRYTEAFFGQGTRLTVV.

The DNA of the CDR3 is TGCGCCAGCAGTGAGTCAATTGGAGGGAATGAGCAGTTCTTC. This codes for CASSESIGGNEQFF. V and J are TRBV10-1 and TRBJ2-1; possibly TRBD2 for D (6 bases). CDR1 is WNHNN, CDR2 SYGVQD, per germline (reference sequence). V lost 0 bases and J 7 bases, leaving 10 bases between the germline ends. CDR3 length: 14 residues.